These 29 T cell receptor beta chains originate from one sample sequenced in a study of T cell repertoires and HLA-DP antigens. Method: immunoSEQ multiplex PCR; TCRdb's copy keeps in-frame clones and lacks some. The sample consists of around 100,000 clones, over 90% of them appearing once. What these receptors recognize is not known. Sample: CD4+ T cells from PBMCs. The receptor set was obtained from a woman younger than 30 in good health and CMV-seronegative.

The genes are TRBV6-1 and TRBJ2-3; 8 positions agree with TRBD2. CDR3 length: 14 residues. J was trimmed by 2 bases and V by 4 bases; bases with no gene match: 2. Germline V gene lookup returns CDR1 MNHNS and CDR2 SASEGT. Here the CDR3 reads CASSVRGDTDTQYF. As DNA, the CDR3 is TGTGCCAGCAGTGTGCGGGGGGACACAGATACGCAGTATTTT.

This chain joins TRBV21-1 and TRBJ2-1; the tabulated D call, TRBD2, remains unverified against the DNA. TRBV21-1 is a recognized pseudogene. The CDR3 runs to 11 residues. This CDR3 reads CAAVGDNEQFF. CDR3 in DNA: TGTGCCGCCGTCGGGGACAATGAGCAGTTCTTC.

V usage is TRBV2 and J usage is TRBJ1-2; D is perhaps TRBD1 (6 bases). V lost 5 bases to trimming and J lost 3 bases, with 10 bases between them. The CDR3 runs 13 residues. Germline V gives CDR1 SNHLY, CDR2 FYNNEI. For the CDR3, the DNA is TGTGCCAGCAGTAAAGGGGGGGACTATGGCTACACCTTC. Its translation is CASSKGGDYGYTF.

The rearrangement links TRBV10-3 to TRBJ1-2; no clear D gene. The CDR3 contains 12 residues. From germline, CDR1 is ENHRY and CDR2 SYGVKD. The V and J ends lost 4 bases and 8 bases respectively, with 11 bases between them. CDR3 coding DNA: TGTGCCATCAGTGTTGAAGGGATAGGCTACACCTTC. Encoded protein: CAISVEGIGYTF.

The V and J genes are TRBV2 and TRBJ1-6, with a weak D call TRBD1 (5 bases). Germline V gene lookup returns CDR1 SNHLY and CDR2 FYNNEI. The CDR3 runs 15 residues. V was clipped by 7 bases and J by 5 bases, with 15 bases between them. CDR3 nucleotide sequence: TGTGCCAGCAACGAGCAGGGATCTAATAATTCACCCCTCCACTTT. It is translated as CASNEQGSNNSPLHF.

The V and J genes are TRBV2 and TRBJ1-2, with unresolved D. V gave up 3 bases and J gave up 7 bases, with 6 bases separating them. The length of the CDR3 is 11 residues. Germline loops: CDR1 SNHLY, CDR2 FYNNEI. CDR3 sequence: CASSEEVGYTF. DNA of the CDR3: TGTGCCAGCAGTGAGGAGGTTGGCTACACCTTC. Filled out from reference TRBV2 and TRBJ1-2, the complete variable domain reads EPEVTQTPSHQVTQMGQEVILRCVPISNHLYFYWYRQILGQKVEFLVSFYNNEISEKSEIFDDQFSVERPDGSNFTLKIRSTKLEDSAMYFCASSEEVGYTFGSGTRLTVV.

Only one count was recorded for this clone. The chain recombines TRBV5-6 with TRBJ2-3; 8 bases agree with TRBD1. The CDR3 sequence is 16 residues long. V lost 4 bases to trimming and J lost 8 bases; unmatched junction nucleotides: 15. CDR1 and CDR2 (germline): SGHDT, YYEEEE. In DNA, the CDR3 is TGTGCCAGCAGCCCCCCCCCTACAGGGGGGTACGGTACGCAGTATTTT. It yields the protein CASSPPPTGGYGTQYF.

V gene TRBV7-6 combines with J gene TRBJ1-3, with D unclear. Trimming cost V 5 bases and J 7 bases, with 15 bases left between them. The CDR3 is 14 residues long. Looked up from germline, CDR1 is SGHVS and CDR2 is FNYEAQ. The CDR3 DNA sequence: TGTGCCAGCAGCCGCATGGATGAGGGTAACACCATATATTTT. This gives the protein CASSRMDEGNTIYF.

This chain connects TRBV11-2 to TRBJ2-5; 15 bases map to TRBD2. The CDR3 is 18 residues long. Germline V gene sequence: CDR1 SGHAT, CDR2 FQNNGV. V trimming: 0 bases; J trimming: 5 bases; junction bases outside the gene matches: 7. The CDR3, as DNA: TGTGCCAGCAGCTTAGATCGGACTAGCGGGAGGGCCTGGGAGACCCAGTACTTC. Translated: CASSLDRTSGRAWETQYF. Based on the CDR3 plus reference TRBV11-2 and TRBJ2-5, the full variable domain is EAGVAQSPRYKIIEKRQSVAFWCNPISGHATLYWYQQILGQGPKLLIQFQNNGVVDDSQLPKDRFSAERLKGVDSTLKIQPAKLEDSAVYLCASSLDRTSGRAWETQYFGPGTRLLVL.

This chain links TRBV9 with TRBJ2-5, with 7 bases that match TRBD2. Unmatched junction bases numbered 3, after V lost 0 bases and J lost 4 bases. In germline, CDR1 is SGDLS, CDR2 YYNGEE. The CDR3 is 14 amino acids. For the CDR3, the DNA is TGTGCCAGCAGCGTAGCGTGGGGGGGAGAGACCCAGTACTTC. Amino acids: CASSVAWGGETQYF.

The genes are TRBV11-2 and TRBJ2-7; 11 bases are a match to TRBD2. Germline lookup yields CDR1 SGHAT and CDR2 FQNNGV. The junction had 13 bases not matched to a gene; V was cut back by 5 bases and J by 7 bases. The CDR3 is made up of 16 amino acids. CDR3 bases: TGTGCCAGCAGCCCTCTCAGTAGCGGGAGGGCCGGGGAGCAGTACTTC. Translated: CASSPLSSGRAGEQYF.

The CDR3 DNA reads TGTGCCAGCAGCTTCCTACAGGGGAGGCCTGGGGCCAACGTCCTGACTTTC. Encoded protein: CASSFLQGRPGANVLTF. The chain links TRBV7-9 to TRBJ2-6, with D possibly TRBD1 on 7 matching bases. The CDR3 has 17 amino acids. Germline CDR1 and CDR2: SEHNR and FQNEAQ (reference sequence). Trimming stripped 3 bases from V and 2 bases from J, with 14 bases between.

The genes are TRBV4-1 and TRBJ2-7, with 10 bases that match TRBD1. Germline lookup yields CDR1 MGHRA and CDR2 YSYEKL. With 4 bases clipped from V and 3 bases from J, the junction kept 9 bases outside the gene matches. CDR3 length: 16 residues. The CDR3 sequence is CASSRGRDRGFYEQYF. The CDR3 coding sequence is TGCGCCAGCAGCCGGGGCCGGGACAGGGGCTTCTACGAGCAGTACTTC.

The chain employs TRBV5-1 and TRBJ1-4; 12 bases match TRBD1. Germline V gives CDR1 SGHRS, CDR2 YFSETQ. The J segment lost 8 bases and the V segment lost 4 bases, leaving 3 bases of the junction unmatched. The CDR3 is made up of 14 amino acids. CDR3 in DNA: TGCGCCAGCAGCCAGGGACAGGGGGCCGAAAAACTGTTTTTT. Its translation: CASSQGQGAEKLFF.

The V gene is TRBV27, the J gene TRBJ2-7; TRBD1 matches 12 bases. Germline CDR1 reads MNHEY; CDR2 reads SMNVEV (reference sequence). CDR3 length equals 14 residues. V trimming: 3 bases; J trimming: 7 bases; junction bases outside the gene matches: 4. The CDR3 is CASSLGQGAREQYF. Written as DNA, the CDR3 is TGTGCCAGCAGTTTGGGACAGGGGGCTCGGGAGCAGTACTTC.

A single count supports this clone. This chain joins TRBV10-3 and TRBJ1-5; D remains unclear. This CDR3 comprises 14 residues. V was clipped by 0 bases and J by 6 bases, with 9 bases between them. CDR1 and CDR2 from the germline V gene are ENHRY and SYGVKD. CDR3 in DNA: TGTGCCATCAGTGAGTCGACGGGGAGTCAGCCCCAGCATTTT. Amino acid sequence: CAISESTGSQPQHF.

This chain links TRBV27 with TRBJ2-3; a weak D match, TRBD2 (7 bases). CDR1 and CDR2 from the germline V gene are MNHEY and SMNVEV (reference sequence). This CDR3 comprises 13 residues. Trimming took 10 bases from V and 4 from J, leaving 15 bases between them. CDR3 sequence (DNA): TGTGCCACCTCGACGGGGGGCGCAGATACGCAGTATTTT. It yields the protein CATSTGGADTQYF.

The chain is built from TRBV5-1 and TRBJ1-2, with TRBD1 matching 7 bases. CDR1 is SGHRS and CDR2 is YFSETQ in the germline V gene. CDR3 size: 14 residues. The junction had 1 base not matched to a gene; V was cut back by 0 bases and J by 2 bases. The CDR3 DNA sequence: TGCGCCAGCAGCTTGGGGGGACAGAACTATGGCTACACCTTC. Encoded protein: CASSLGGQNYGYTF. The full variable domain, rest sourced from reference TRBV5-1 and TRBJ1-2, is KAGVTQTPRYLIKTRGQQVTLSCSPISGHRSVSWYQQTPGQGLQFLFEYFSETQRNKGNFPGRFSGRQFSNSRSEMNVSTLELGDSALYLCASSLGGQNYGYTFGSGTRLTVV.

The chain uses TRBV7-9 and TRBJ2-7; D unresolved. Trimming removed 1 base at V and 3 bases at J, with 13 bases between. The CDR3 totals 15 residues. CDR1 is SEHNR and CDR2 is FQNEAQ in the germline V gene (reference sequence). DNA for the CDR3: TGTGCCAGCAGCTTAGGAAGGTCCATTTTCTACGAGCAGTACTTC. It translates to CASSLGRSIFYEQYF.

The rearrangement joins TRBV7-3 to TRBJ2-1, with D perhaps TRBD2 (7 bases). Trimming pared 6 bases from V and 6 bases from J, leaving 21 bases between. Germline V gene lookup returns CDR1 SGHTA and CDR2 FQGTGA. The CDR3 is 16 amino acids. DNA of the CDR3: TGTGCCAGCAGGCTACCGGGGGGCCGACGGGGCAATGAGCAGTTCTTC. The encoded protein is CASRLPGGRRGNEQFF.

The chain is built from TRBV5-1 and TRBJ2-5; tentative D call: TRBD1 (6 bases). The CDR3 contains 14 residues. In germline, CDR1 is SGHRS, CDR2 YFSETQ. Trimming stripped 3 bases from V and 0 bases from J, with 9 bases between. CDR3 protein: CASSSGQNQETQYF. The CDR3 DNA is TGCGCCAGCAGCTCGGGACAAAACCAAGAGACCCAGTACTTC.

The count of this clone is one. The rearrangement joins TRBV6-5 to TRBJ2-1; the D gene is possibly TRBD1 (5 bases). V lost 6 bases, J lost 10 bases, and 16 bases lay in between. CDR1 and CDR2 from the germline V gene are MNHEY and SVGAGI. This CDR3 has 13 residues. The CDR3 here is CASRRGHWTEQFF. Written as DNA, the CDR3 is TGTGCCAGCAGGAGAGGACACTGGACAGAGCAGTTCTTC.

The V call is TRBV18, the J call TRBJ1-2; possible D gene TRBD1, 5 bases. The CDR3 has 14 residues. The germline V and J ends were trimmed by 3 bases and 4 bases, with 12 bases remaining between them. CDR1 is KGHSH and CDR2 is LQKENI in the germline V gene. The CDR3 is CASSPSGLSYGYTF. DNA for the CDR3: TGTGCCAGCTCACCCTCGGGACTGAGCTATGGCTACACCTTC.

The rearrangement links TRBV7-2 to TRBJ2-1; D remains ambiguous. Germline V gene lookup returns CDR1 SGHTA and CDR2 FQGNSA. V was clipped by 1 base and J by 5 bases, with 6 bases between them. This CDR3 region has 13 residues. CDR3 amino acids: CASSLGVNNEQFF. Written as DNA, the CDR3 is TGTGCCAGCAGCTTAGGTGTGAACAATGAGCAGTTCTTC. Supplemented by reference TRBV7-2 and TRBJ2-1, the full variable domain reads GAGVSQSPSNKVTEKGKDVELRCDPISGHTALYWYRQSLGQGLEFLIYFQGNSAPDKSGLPSDRFSAERTGGSVSTLTIQRTQQEDSAVYLCASSLGVNNEQFFGPGTRLTVL.

CDR3: CASSLRGRNTEAFF. The CDR3 region has the DNA TGTGCCAGCAGTTTGAGGGGGCGGAACACTGAAGCTTTCTTT. The chain combines TRBV27 with TRBJ1-1; 7 positions agree with TRBD1. The V gene's germline CDR1 is MNHEY and CDR2 SMNVEV (reference sequence). V shed 3 bases and J 1 base; nucleotides not matched to a gene: 2. The CDR3 runs 14 residues.

A single count supports this clone. The genes are TRBV5-1 and TRBJ2-5, with 15 bases lining up with TRBD2. The CDR3 consists of 17 residues. V lost 2 bases, J lost 4 bases, and 6 bases stayed unmatched. Germline CDR1 and CDR2: SGHRS and YFSETQ. The DNA for the CDR3 is TGCGCCAGCAGCTTTGGGACTAGCGGGAGGAGGGGAGAGACCCAGTACTTC. This gives the protein CASSFGTSGRRGETQYF.

The rearrangement links TRBV15 to TRBJ2-7; 7 nucleotides match TRBD2. The CDR3 loop spans 19 amino acids. Unmatched junction bases numbered 14, after V lost 0 bases and J lost 0 bases. The germline gives CDR1 LNHNV, CDR2 YYDKDF (reference sequence). This chain's CDR3 is CATSRDQWASGPSSYEQYF. The CDR3 nucleotides are TGTGCCACCAGCAGAGATCAGTGGGCTAGCGGACCCAGCTCCTACGAGCAGTACTTC.

The chain carries TRBV18 and TRBJ2-1; D remains ambiguous. This CDR3 has 14 residues. Trimming removed 1 base at V and 5 bases at J, with 9 bases between. Germline V gene data show CDR1 as KGHSH and CDR2 as LQKENI. CDR3 region: CASSPRSANNEQFF. The CDR3 coding sequence is TGTGCCAGCTCACCACGTTCAGCAAACAATGAGCAGTTCTTC.

The chain is built from TRBV11-2 and TRBJ2-2; 8 bases agree with TRBD2. CDR1 SGHAT and CDR2 FQNNGV come from the germline V gene. With V trimmed by 3 bases and J by 9 bases, 6 bases remained unmatched. The CDR3 runs to 14 residues. CDR3 DNA: TGTGCCAGCAGCTTTACTAGCGGACAAAGGGAGCTGTTTTTT. It translates to CASSFTSGQRELFF.